This T cell receptor (beta chain) was sequenced for a study of blood T cell repertoires in COVID-19. Turning to the study itself: Both acute and convalescent COVID-19 samples were obtained from the United States, Italy and Spain. The analysed material was cDNA or gDNA that came from T cells, B-cell-depleted T cells, or PBMCs.

As originally analysed: Estimation of nucleated cell counts was performed using reference gene primer amplification. Method: immunoSEQ multiplex PCR; TCRdb's copy keeps in-frame clones and lacks some. Clone size and the V and J calls come from that table; the DNA yielded D and trimming. The sample includes roughly 350,000 clones, around nine tenths of them seen just once. Trimming took 7 bases from V and 0 from J, leaving 18 bases between them. Germline V gene data show CDR1 as MDHEN and CDR2 as SYDVKM. The CDR3 is 17 residues long. Sequenced: peripheral blood. The chain uses TRBV28 and TRBJ2-2; D unclear. This TCR derives from a woman between 45 and 65 years old with active or convalescent COVID-19. The CDR3 DNA reads as TGTGCCAGCACCCTCCCCGAAGCGTTCGCGAACACCGGGGAGCTGTTTTTT. This codes for CASTLPEAFANTGELFF.